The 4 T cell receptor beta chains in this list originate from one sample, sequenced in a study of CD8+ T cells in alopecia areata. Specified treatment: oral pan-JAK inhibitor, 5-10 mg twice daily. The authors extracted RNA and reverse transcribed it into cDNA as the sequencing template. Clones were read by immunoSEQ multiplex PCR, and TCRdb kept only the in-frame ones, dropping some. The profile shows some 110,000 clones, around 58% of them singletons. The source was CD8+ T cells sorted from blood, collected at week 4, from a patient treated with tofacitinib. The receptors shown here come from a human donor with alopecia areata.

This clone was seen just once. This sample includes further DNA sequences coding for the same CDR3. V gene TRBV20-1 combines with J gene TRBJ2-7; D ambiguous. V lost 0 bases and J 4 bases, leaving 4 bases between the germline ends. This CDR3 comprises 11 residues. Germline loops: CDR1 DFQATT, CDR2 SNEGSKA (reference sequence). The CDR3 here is CSARDGYEQYF. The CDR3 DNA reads TGCAGTGCTAGAGACGGTTACGAGCAGTACTTC.

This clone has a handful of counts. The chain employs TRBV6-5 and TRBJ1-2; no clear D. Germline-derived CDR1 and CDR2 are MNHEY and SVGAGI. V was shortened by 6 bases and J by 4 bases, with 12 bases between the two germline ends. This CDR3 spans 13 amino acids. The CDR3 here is CASRPLGGYGYTF. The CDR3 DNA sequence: TGTGCCAGCAGACCACTCGGTGGCTATGGCTACACCTTC.

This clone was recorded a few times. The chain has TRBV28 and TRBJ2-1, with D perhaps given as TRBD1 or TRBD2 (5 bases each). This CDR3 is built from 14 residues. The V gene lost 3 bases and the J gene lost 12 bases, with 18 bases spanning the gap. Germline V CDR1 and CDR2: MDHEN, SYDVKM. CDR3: CASSFSEGSAGQFF. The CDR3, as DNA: TGTGCCAGCAGTTTTTCCGAGGGGAGCGCAGGGCAGTTCTTC. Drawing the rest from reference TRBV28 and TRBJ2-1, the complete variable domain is DVKVTQSSRYLVKRTGEKVFLECVQDMDHENMFWYRQDPGLGLRLIYFSYDVKMKEKGDIPEGYSVSREKKERFSLILESASTNQTSMYLCASSFSEGSAGQFFGPGTRLTVL.

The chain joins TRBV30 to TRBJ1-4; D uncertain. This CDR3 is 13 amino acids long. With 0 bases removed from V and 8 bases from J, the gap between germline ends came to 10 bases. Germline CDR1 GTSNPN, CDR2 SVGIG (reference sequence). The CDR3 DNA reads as TGTGCCTGGAGTGTACTTAAAGGGGAAAAACTGTTTTTT. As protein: CAWSVLKGEKLFF.